A selection of T cell receptor beta chains follows, all from one sample in a study of T cells in Graves' hyperthyroidism and ophthalmopathy. TCRdb called the multiplex PCR reads again in MiXCR, with one record for every CDR3 protein. This table has 600,000 or so distinct CDR3 sequences, roughly 14% appearing once. The sample comprised blood. The receptors derive from a woman aged 45 to 65 with Graves' ophthalmopathy. CDR3s include the opening cysteine and the closing phenylalanine or tryptophan. Each record gives: CDR3 protein, CDR3 DNA, clone size, V gene, D gene, CDR3 length, J gene. The D gene is left open where the match is weak. Size is omitted from some rows. Given values are once, few, many or a class for expanded clones.

CDR3 protein: CASTPGAADRTYEQYF; CDR3 DNA: TGTGCCAGCACCCCCGGGGCGGCTGATAGAACCTACGAGCAGTACTTC; clone size: many; V gene: TRBV28; D gene: -; CDR3 length: 16; J gene: TRBJ2-7
CDR3 protein: CANKAGTNEKLFF; CDR3 DNA: TGTGCCAACAAGGCGGGTACTAATGAAAAACTGTTTTTT; clone size: -; V gene: TRBV2; D gene: -; CDR3 length: 13; J gene: TRBJ1-4
CDR3 protein: CASSVADSQNSPLHF; CDR3 DNA: TGTGCCAGCAGCGTAGCGGACAGCCAGAATTCACCCCTCCACTTT; clone size: few; V gene: TRBV9; D gene: -; CDR3 length: 15; J gene: TRBJ1-6
CDR3 protein: CASSRGTGGAVYNEQFF; CDR3 DNA: TGTGCCAGCAGCCGCGGGACAGGGGGCGCGGTCTACAATGAGCAGTTCTTC; clone size: -; V gene: TRBV28; D gene: TRBD1; CDR3 length: 17; J gene: TRBJ2-1
CDR3 protein: CASLQGAVNTEAFF; CDR3 DNA: TGTGCCAGCCTACAGGGGGCAGTGAACACTGAAGCTTTCTTT; clone size: few; V gene: TRBV28; D gene: TRBD1; CDR3 length: 14; J gene: TRBJ1-1
CDR3 protein: CASSKGPQETQYF; CDR3 DNA: TGTGCCAGCAGCAAGGGACCCCAAGAGACCCAGTACTTC; clone size: -; V gene: TRBV9; D gene: -; CDR3 length: 13; J gene: TRBJ2-5
CDR3 protein: CASSLIGKTTDTQYF; CDR3 DNA: TGTGCCAGCAGCTTGATAGGCAAAACCACAGATACGCAGTATTTT; clone size: many; V gene: TRBV5-5; D gene: -; CDR3 length: 15; J gene: TRBJ2-3
CDR3 protein: CASSLGFRGSSEAFF; CDR3 DNA: TGTGCCAGCAGCTTAGGGTTCAGGGGGTCCTCTGAAGCTTTCTTT; clone size: many; V gene: TRBV7-9; D gene: TRBD1; CDR3 length: 15; J gene: TRBJ1-1
CDR3 protein: CASSLIPTSDLQETQYF; CDR3 DNA: TGTGCCAGCAGCTTGATCCCCACTAGCGATCTACAAGAGACCCAGTACTTC; clone size: -; V gene: TRBV5-8; D gene: TRBD2; CDR3 length: 17; J gene: TRBJ2-5
CDR3 protein: CASRFGLIQETQYF; CDR3 DNA: TGTGCCAGCAGATTCGGACTGATCCAAGAGACCCAGTACTTC; clone size: many; V gene: TRBV6-1; D gene: -; CDR3 length: 14; J gene: TRBJ2-5
CDR3 protein: CSAGETSGTPFF; CDR3 DNA: TGCAGTGCTGGCGAGACTAGCGGGACCCCGTTCTTC; clone size: many; V gene: TRBV20-1; D gene: TRBD2; CDR3 length: 12; J gene: TRBJ2-1
CDR3 protein: CASSYQGQGRDIQYF; CDR3 DNA: TGTGCCAGCAGTTATCAGGGACAGGGGAGGGACATTCAGTACTTC; clone size: few; V gene: TRBV6-5; D gene: TRBD1; CDR3 length: 15; J gene: TRBJ2-4
CDR3 protein: CASSSRTSWSETQYF; CDR3 DNA: TGTGCCAGCAGCTCACGGACTAGTTGGTCAGAGACCCAGTACTTC; clone size: many; V gene: TRBV7-2; D gene: TRBD2; CDR3 length: 15; J gene: TRBJ2-5
CDR3 protein: CASRVQGQNYGYTF; CDR3 DNA: TGTGCCAGTAGGGTACAGGGGCAGAACTATGGCTACACCTTC; clone size: many; V gene: TRBV19; D gene: TRBD1; CDR3 length: 14; J gene: TRBJ1-2
CDR3 protein: CASSYSGSSTDTQYF; CDR3 DNA: TGTGCCAGCAGTTACTCGGGGTCGTCGACAGATACGCAGTATTTT; clone size: many; V gene: TRBV6-5; D gene: -; CDR3 length: 15; J gene: TRBJ2-3
CDR3 protein: CATSRSREGSYEQYF; CDR3 DNA: TGTGCCACCAGCAGATCCCGGGAGGGATCCTACGAGCAGTACTTC; clone size: many; V gene: TRBV15; D gene: TRBD2; CDR3 length: 15; J gene: TRBJ2-7
CDR3 protein: CSARDRVRNEQFF; CDR3 DNA: TGCAGTGCTAGAGATAGGGTTCGCAATGAGCAGTTCTTC; clone size: many; V gene: TRBV20-1; D gene: -; CDR3 length: 13; J gene: TRBJ2-1
CDR3 protein: CASSYSSRLALEQFF; CDR3 DNA: TGTGCCAGCAGTTACTCGTCCAGACTAGCCCTCGAGCAGTTCTTC; clone size: many; V gene: TRBV6-2/TRBV6-3; D gene: TRBD2; CDR3 length: 15; J gene: TRBJ2-1